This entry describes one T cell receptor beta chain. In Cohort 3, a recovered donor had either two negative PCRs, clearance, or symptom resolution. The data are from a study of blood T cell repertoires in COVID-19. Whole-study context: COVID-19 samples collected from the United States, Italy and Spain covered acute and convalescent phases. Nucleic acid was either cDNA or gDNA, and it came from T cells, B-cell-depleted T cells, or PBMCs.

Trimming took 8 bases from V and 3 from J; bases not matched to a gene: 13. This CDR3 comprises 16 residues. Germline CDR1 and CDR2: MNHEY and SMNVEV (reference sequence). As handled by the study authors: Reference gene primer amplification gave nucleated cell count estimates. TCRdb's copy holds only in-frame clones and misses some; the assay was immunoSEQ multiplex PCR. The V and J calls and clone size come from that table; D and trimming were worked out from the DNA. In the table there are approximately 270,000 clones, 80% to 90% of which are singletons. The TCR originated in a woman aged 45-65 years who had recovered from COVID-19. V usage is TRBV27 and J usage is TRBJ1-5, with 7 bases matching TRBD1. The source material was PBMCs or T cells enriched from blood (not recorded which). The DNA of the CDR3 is TGTGCCAGCGGGCCCCTAGACAGGGTACACAATCAGCCCCAGCATTTT. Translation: CASGPLDRVHNQPQHF.